A selection of T cell receptor beta chains follows, all from one sample in a study of blood T cells in healthy people across ages. From the 5' RACE reads, TCRdb called clonotypes with MiXCR, one entry per CDR3 protein. The sample lists around 800,000 distinct CDR3 sequences, 40% to 65% occurring once. Material: blood. These receptors all come from a man older than 75 in good health. Both conserved end residues are part of each CDR3. The D gene is left open where the match is weak. Some rows mark clone size as missing; the rest say once, few, many or name a class of expanded clone.

v_call	d_call	j_call	clone_size	cdr3_aa	cdr3_nt
TRBV27	NA	TRBJ1-6	few	CASTPGAPINSPLHF	TGTGCCAGCACCCCGGGGGCACCGATCAATTCACCCCTCCACTTT
TRBV4-1	TRBD2	TRBJ2-7	NA	CASSQESGGRYEQYF	TGCGCCAGCAGCCAAGAATCGGGAGGAAGGTACGAGCAGTACTTC
TRBV10-3	TRBD1	TRBJ2-7	NA	CAIAGGSTEQYF	TGTGCCATCGCAGGGGGCTCGACCGAGCAGTACTTC
TRBV5-1	NA	TRBJ2-1	NA	CASSPDGSPYNEQFF	TGCGCCAGCAGCCCGGACGGGAGCCCCTACAATGAGCAGTTCTTC
TRBV27	NA	TRBJ1-6	once	CASSSRRAAKDSPLHF	TGTGCCAGCAGCTCACGACGGGCCGCTAAGGATTCACCCCTCCACTTT
TRBV7-8	NA	TRBJ2-1	NA	CASSPWYSEQFF	TGTGCCAGCAGCCCCTGGTACAGTGAGCAGTTCTTC
TRBV6-5	TRBD1	TRBJ1-4	NA	CASSYLSEGTGGGFGPKKLFF	TGTGCCAGCAGTTACCTTTCAGAAGGGACAGGGGGCGGTTTCGGTCCGAAAAAACTGTTTTTT
TRBV24-1	TRBD2	TRBJ2-4	NA	CATSGGNIQYF	TGTGCCACCTCGGGAGGAAACATTCAGTACTTC
TRBV5-4	NA	TRBJ2-2	NA	CASSLYDRDTGELFF	TGTGCCAGCAGCTTGTATGACAGAGACACCGGGGAGCTGTTTTTT
TRBV6-2/TRBV6-3	TRBD1	TRBJ2-7	few	CASSYSDRGPTEQYF	TGTGCCAGCAGTTACTCCGACAGGGGACCTACCGAGCAGTACTTC
TRBV2	NA	TRBJ2-1	NA	CASSALSGSSYNEQFF	TGTGCCAGCAGTGCACTCAGCGGTAGCTCCTACAATGAGCAGTTCTTC
TRBV28	NA	TRBJ2-1	NA	CASSREAQGAGEQFF	TGTGCCAGCAGTCGGGAGGCCCAGGGGGCCGGTGAGCAGTTCTTC
TRBV20-1	TRBD2	TRBJ2-3	NA	CSARGGTSGRYF	TGCAGTGCTAGAGGAGGGACTAGCGGGAGGTATTTT
TRBV7-9	NA	TRBJ2-1	once	CASTRGAEQFF	TGTGCCAGCACTCGAGGGGCCGAGCAGTTCTTC
TRBV29-1	NA	TRBJ1-2	NA	CSVGGGADYGYTF	TGCAGCGTTGGAGGGGGGGCCGACTATGGCTACACCTTC
TRBV5-1	NA	TRBJ2-1	few	CASSLAGEMDEQFF	TGCGCCAGCAGCTTGGCGGGAGAGATGGATGAGCAGTTCTTC
TRBV7-9	TRBD1	TRBJ2-6	NA	CASSLAGTAGANVLTF	TGTGCCAGCAGCTTAGCGGGGACAGCTGGGGCCAACGTCCTGACTTTC
TRBV5-1	TRBD2	TRBJ2-7	NA	CASSLGGTSGRYEQYF	TGCGCCAGCAGCTTGGGAGGGACTAGCGGGAGGTACGAGCAGTACTTC
TRBV6-6	TRBD1	TRBJ2-7	NA	CASNYSVRGPNEQYF	TGTGCCAGCAATTACTCGGTCAGGGGGCCGAACGAGCAGTACTTC
TRBV3-1	NA	TRBJ1-5	NA	CASSQSTGLGQPQHF	TGTGCCAGCAGCCAATCTACAGGGCTCGGTCAGCCCCAGCATTTT
TRBV27	NA	TRBJ2-4	NA	CASSLFAGTPQPTLYF	TGTGCCAGCAGTTTATTTGCAGGGACGCCCCAGCCAACCCTGTACTTC
TRBV9	NA	TRBJ2-1	NA	CASSTPGGGSFHEQFF	TGTGCCAGCAGCACGCCTGGGGGTGGTAGCTTCCATGAGCAGTTCTTC
TRBV7-6	NA	TRBJ2-7	NA	CASSRPSGNEQYF	TGTGCCAGCAGCCGTCCTTCAGGGAATGAGCAGTACTTC
TRBV25-1	TRBD1	TRBJ2-3	few	CASSSGAPRDRYAYF	TGTGCCAGCAGTTCAGGGGCCCCGAGGGACAGATACGCGTATTTT
TRBV13	TRBD1	TRBJ2-6	NA	CASSLRTGGANVLTF	TGTGCCAGCAGCTTAAGGACAGGGGGGGCCAACGTCCTGACTTTC
TRBV25-1	NA	TRBJ2-7	few	CASSPTPGYEQYF	TGTGCCAGCAGTCCCACCCCGGGATACGAGCAGTACTTC
TRBV25-1	NA	TRBJ2-5	NA	CASSESSTETQYF	TGTGCCAGCAGTGAATCGTCGACCGAGACCCAGTACTTC
TRBV12-3/TRBV12-4	TRBD2	TRBJ2-1	few	CASSLATVAGVSSNEQFF	TGTGCCAGCAGTTTAGCCACCGTAGCGGGAGTCAGCAGCAATGAGCAGTTCTTC
TRBV12-3/TRBV12-4	TRBD2	TRBJ2-1	few	CATGTSGYNEQFF	TGTGCCACCGGGACTAGCGGATACAATGAGCAGTTCTTC
TRBV5-1	NA	TRBJ1-5	once	CASSPAGGRNQPQHF	TGCGCCAGCAGCCCGGCGGGGGGGCGTAATCAGCCCCAGCATTTT
TRBV4-1	NA	TRBJ1-6	NA	CASSQEEGRRNSPLHF	TGCGCCAGCAGCCAAGAGGAGGGAAGACGGAATTCACCCCTCCACTTT
TRBV20-1	TRBD1	TRBJ2-5	NA	CSARIQTGAQETQYF	TGCAGTGCTAGAATTCAGACAGGGGCACAAGAGACCCAGTACTTC
TRBV10-3	TRBD1	TRBJ1-6	few	CAISEAPTGMSSYNSPLHF	TGTGCCATCAGTGAGGCCCCGACAGGGATGAGCTCCTATAATTCACCCCTCCACTTT
TRBV28	NA	TRBJ2-5	NA	CASTPAGQQETQYF	TGTGCCAGCACCCCAGCGGGACAGCAAGAGACCCAGTACTTC
TRBV28	NA	TRBJ2-1	NA	CASRGGGNRNEQFF	TGTGCCAGCAGGGGGGGAGGAAATAGGAATGAGCAGTTCTTC
TRBV12-3/TRBV12-4	TRBD2	TRBJ2-3	NA	CASSRPRTSGDTQYF	TGTGCCAGCAGTCGACCTCGGACTAGCGGGGATACGCAGTATTTT
TRBV5-6	NA	TRBJ1-2	NA	CASSVGTRYGYTF	TGTGCCAGCAGCGTAGGGACCCGCTATGGCTACACCTTC
TRBV20-1	NA	TRBJ1-5	NA	CSALTLYHSSNQPQHF	TGCAGTGCCCTTACATTGTACCATTCCTCGAATCAGCCCCAGCATTTT
TRBV29-1	NA	TRBJ2-7	few	CSVGKTYEQYF	TGCAGCGTTGGTAAAACCTACGAGCAGTACTTC
TRBV20-1	NA	TRBJ2-7	NA	CSAGTRAVTYNEQYF	TGCAGTGCTGGGACGCGGGCCGTCACCTACAATGAGCAGTACTTT
TRBV2	NA	TRBJ1-5	NA	CASSESFSGQPQHF	TGTGCCAGCAGTGAGTCCTTCTCTGGGCAGCCCCAGCATTTT
TRBV27	NA	TRBJ2-5	NA	CASGPASAQETQYF	TGTGCCAGCGGGCCGGCGAGCGCCCAGGAGACCCAGTACTTC
TRBV20-1	TRBD2	TRBJ2-1	NA	CSARVPSGNEQFF	TGCAGTGCTAGAGTACCTAGCGGGAATGAGCAGTTCTTC
TRBV28	TRBD1	TRBJ2-1	NA	CASSTLDRGQGSSYNEQFF	TGTGCCAGCAGCACCCTGGACAGGGGGCAGGGAAGCTCCTACAATGAGCAGTTCTTC
TRBV25-1	NA	TRBJ2-2	NA	CASSEGAEPNTGELFF	TGTGCCAGCAGTGAAGGGGCAGAACCGAACACCGGGGAGCTGTTTTTT
TRBV6-2/TRBV6-3	NA	TRBJ2-5	few	CASRTWVQETQYF	TGTGCCAGCAGGACGTGGGTCCAAGAGACCCAGTACTTC
TRBV7-9	TRBD1	TRBJ2-2	NA	CASSLRTGFDGELFF	TGTGCCAGCAGCTTAAGGACAGGGTTTGACGGGGAGCTGTTTTTT
TRBV2	NA	TRBJ2-4	NA	CASSTEGLAKNIQYF	TGTGCCAGCAGTACGGAGGGGTTAGCCAAAAACATTCAGTACTTC
TRBV20-1	NA	TRBJ2-1	NA	CSAMSSGCEQFF	TGCAGTGCTATGTCCTCAGGCTGCGAGCAGTTCTTC
TRBV6-2/TRBV6-3	TRBD2	TRBJ2-6	NA	CASSSGGTGANVLTF	TGTGCCAGCAGCAGCGGGGGCACTGGGGCCAACGTCCTGACTTTC
TRBV24-1	NA	TRBJ2-6	NA	CATGGRTAISGANVLTF	TGTGCCACCGGGGGGAGGACAGCGATTTCTGGGGCCAACGTCCTGACTTTC
TRBV2	NA	TRBJ2-7	few	CASMKDAYEQYF	TGTGCCAGCATGAAGGACGCCTACGAGCAGTACTTC
TRBV10-3	NA	TRBJ1-4	few	CAISGFNNEKLFF	TGTGCCATCAGCGGATTTAACAATGAAAAACTGTTTTTT